This T cell receptor (beta chain) was profiled in a study of blood T cell repertoires in COVID-19. Study at large: Samples of COVID-19 (acute and convalescent) were obtained from the United States, Italy and Spain. Sources were T cells, B-cell-depleted T cells, or PBMCs; the material itself was cDNA or gDNA.

Method: immunoSEQ multiplex PCR; TCRdb's copy keeps in-frame clones and lacks some. Of about 320,000 clones listed, 85% are singletons. The age range of participants was about 18 to 100 years, with residence in roughly 25 US areas. Each participant's cohort was designated according to participant-reported clinical history. The CDR3 contains 12 residues. Trimming shortened V by 2 bases and J by 15 bases, and 15 bases separated the two germline ends. CDR1 and CDR2 (germline): SGHNT, YYREEE (reference sequence). The sequence was obtained from a woman in her thirties who had been exposed to COVID-19. Material for sequencing was PBMCs or T cells enriched from blood (not recorded which). This chain joins TRBV5-4 and TRBJ2-1; tentative D call: TRBD2 (6 bases). CDR3 in amino acids: CASSFDGSRWFF. CDR3 sequence (DNA): TGTGCCAGCAGCTTTGACGGGAGTCGCTGGTTCTTC.